The entry below describes one TCR beta chain. Antigen unknown. Other DNA sequences in this specimen translate into the identical CDR3. This sample was included in a study of shared clonotypes between healthy human individuals. Findings and limits, study-wide: On the whole, naive subsets had larger estimated richness than memory subsets had.

The CDR3 runs 11 residues. Germline lookup yields CDR1 MDHEN and CDR2 SYDVKM. V lost 3 bases, J lost 4 bases, and 4 bases lay in between. Clones were sequenced by immunoSEQ multiplex PCR, and TCRdb holds only the in-frame ones, with some missing. The profile shows around 2.1 million clones, 93% of them singletons. Terminally differentiated effector memory CD45RA+ cells were excluded by CCR7 positive selection of CD45RO-negative cells. Healthy HIV-negative adults without recent acute infections or vaccinations served as donors. The chain couples TRBV28 to TRBJ2-7; D not certain. This clonotype was sampled from a man between 18 and 29 years old in good health. Some clones in this sample may be carry-over from other donors' samples. The source material was naive CD8+ T cells from PBMCs. The CDR3 reads CASSLRYEQYF. CDR3 nucleotides: TGTGCCAGCAGTTTGAGGTACGAGCAGTACTTC.